These 27 T cell receptor beta chains came from one sample sequenced in a study of cytomegalovirus exposure and HLA in healthy donors. The PCR ran on 60 Vbeta and 13 Jbeta primers. Profiled with immunoSEQ multiplex PCR; TCRdb holds only in-frame clones, not every one. The sample includes approximately 170,000 clones, around 63% of them seen just once. The sample was PBMCs. The receptors here all came from a woman between 18 and 30 years old in good health and CMV-seropositive.

The chain couples TRBV5-1 to TRBJ2-5, with a possible D match to TRBD2 (5 bases). This CDR3 is built from 14 residues. Germline V gene lookup returns CDR1 SGHRS and CDR2 YFSETQ. V was cut by 3 bases and J by 5 bases, with 14 bases left in between. CDR3 in DNA: TGCGCCAGCAGCTCGGGCCACCCGGGGGAGACCCAGTACTTC. This gives the protein CASSSGHPGETQYF.

This clone was observed a few times. The rearrangement links TRBV2 to TRBJ2-5; D remains unclear. The CDR3 loop spans 13 amino acids. CDR1 is SNHLY, CDR2 FYNNEI, per germline. Trimming took 3 bases from V and 7 from J, leaving 12 bases between them. The CDR3 reads CASSDTPRGTQYF. Here the CDR3 DNA reads TGTGCCAGCAGTGACACCCCCAGAGGGACCCAGTACTTC.

The chain employs TRBV27 and TRBJ2-1; 9 bases match TRBD2. CDR1 and CDR2 (germline): MNHEY, SMNVEV (reference sequence). V lost 5 bases to trimming and J lost 3 bases; unmatched junction nucleotides: 2. The CDR3 totals 14 residues. The CDR3 DNA follows: TGTGCCAGCAGTCTGCGGGGGGGCTACAATGAGCAGTTCTTC. As protein: CASSLRGGYNEQFF.

This sequence joins TRBV5-1 and TRBJ2-2; possible D gene TRBD2, 6 bases. The CDR3 consists of 17 residues. V was clipped by 6 bases and J by 4 bases, with 22 bases between them. Germline CDR1 reads SGHRS; CDR2 reads YFSETQ. Here the CDR3 DNA reads TGCGCCAGCACCCTCCGAATCTCGCAGGGAGGCACCGGGGAGCTGTTTTTT. This sequence encodes CASTLRISQGGTGELFF.

The chain combines TRBV5-1 with TRBJ2-2; 12 nucleotides line up with TRBD2. V shed 2 bases and J 6 bases; nucleotides not matched to a gene: 14. CDR3 size: 19 residues. CDR1 is SGHRS and CDR2 is YFSETQ in the germline V gene. Here the CDR3 reads CASSFDAGRLAGVSGELFF. Here the CDR3 DNA reads TGCGCCAGCAGCTTTGATGCGGGTAGACTAGCGGGGGTCTCCGGGGAGCTGTTTTTT.

The V call is TRBV6-1, the J call TRBJ2-5; unclear D gene. CDR3 length: 13 amino acids. Germline CDR1 is MNHNS and CDR2 is SASEGT. Trimming removed 2 bases from V and 2 bases from J, with 6 bases in between. As DNA, the CDR3 is TGTGCCAGCAGTGAATGGCAGCAAGAGACCCAGTACTTC. It is translated as CASSEWQQETQYF.

Written as DNA, the CDR3 is TGCGCCAGCAGCCATGTCCCAGGGGGGACCACCGGGGAGCTGTTTTTT. Translated: CASSHVPGGTTGELFF. The chain has TRBV4-1 and TRBJ2-2, with D perhaps TRBD1 (7 bases). Per germline, CDR1 MGHRA and CDR2 YSYEKL. The CDR3 covers 16 residues. Deletions cut 3 bases from V and 4 bases from J, with 15 bases between.

The DNA of the CDR3 is TGCGCCAGCAGCCAAGAGCAACAGGGCACTGAAGCTTTCTTT. Its translation: CASSQEQQGTEAFF. V and J are TRBV4-3 and TRBJ1-1, with a weak D call TRBD1 (6 bases). Trimming took 0 bases from V and 4 from J, leaving 9 bases between them. This CDR3 is built from 14 residues. Germline values: CDR1 LGHNA, CDR2 YSLEER.

The V and J genes are TRBV7-3 and TRBJ2-5, with 9 nucleotides matching TRBD2. The CDR3 consists of 15 residues. Germline trimming cut 5 bases from V and 2 bases from J; bases unmatched to any gene: 6. Germline V gene lookup returns CDR1 SGHTA and CDR2 FQGTGA. The CDR3 bases are TGTGCCAGCAGCGCGGGACTAGCATTGCAAGAGACCCAGTACTTC. It specifies CASSAGLALQETQYF.

The J gene is TRBJ2-3, the V gene TRBV30, with 7 bases fitting TRBD2. CDR1 and CDR2 from the germline V gene are GTSNPN and SVGIG (reference sequence). The V segment lost 4 bases and the J segment 6 bases; nucleotides outside the gene matches: 7. This CDR3 is 13 amino acids long. CDR3 nucleotide sequence: TGTGCCTGGAAAGTGGGGGGGAGCGATACGCAGTATTTT. This codes for CAWKVGGSDTQYF.

V gene TRBV2 combines with J gene TRBJ1-2, with D perhaps matching TRBD1 (5 bases). V lost 7 bases and J 4 bases, leaving 13 bases between the germline ends. The CDR3 runs to 13 residues. Per germline, CDR1 SNHLY and CDR2 FYNNEI. The CDR3 DNA is TGTGCCAGCAACCTAGACAGTCCCTATGGCTACACCTTC. Translating it yields CASNLDSPYGYTF.

Details on this clone: Compared with germline, one end of the junction differs, possibly owing to a read error. The chain recombines TRBV7-9 with TRBJ2-7; weak D call: TRBD1 (5 bases). The CDR3 runs to 13 residues. Germline values: CDR1 SEHNR, CDR2 FQNEAQ (reference sequence). The DNA for the CDR3 is TGTTCCAGCAAGGGGAAAGAACCCTACGAGCAGTACTTC. Translation gives CSSKGKEPYEQYF.

This sequence joins TRBV7-8 and TRBJ2-5; 7 nucleotides match TRBD2. The J call is in doubt because the DNA end fits TRBJ2-7 better. CDR1 is SGHVS and CDR2 is FQNEAQ in the germline V gene. CDR3 length: 18 residues. The CDR3 DNA is TGTGCCAGCAGCTCCCTGGGAGGGCTCCACTCTTCCTCCTACGAGCAGTACTTC. Translating gives CASSSLGGLHSSSYEQYF.

This clone was seen a handful of times. The CDR3 bases are TGTGCCAGTAGTATAGGCCTAGCTGGGGCCAACGTCCTGACTTTC. Protein sequence: CASSIGLAGANVLTF. The chain combines TRBV19 with TRBJ2-6; D is unclear. Trimming removed 1 base from V and 2 bases from J, with 6 bases in between. Germline V lookup: CDR1 LNHDA, CDR2 SQIVND (reference sequence). CDR3 length equals 15 residues.

This clone was observed a single time. The chain combines TRBV5-4 with TRBJ2-7, with TRBD2 matching over 7 bases. This CDR3 comprises 15 residues. J lost 7 bases, V lost 0 bases, and 10 bases had no gene match. From germline, CDR1 is SGHNT and CDR2 YYREEE (reference sequence). The CDR3 DNA follows: TGTGCCAGCAGCTTGGCTGCGCGGGAGAGCGGGGAGCAGTACTTC. This encodes CASSLAARESGEQYF.

This clone was seen more than once but under ten times. This sequence joins TRBV6-5 and TRBJ1-2; 7 bases align to TRBD1. There are 14 residues in the CDR3. CDR1 and CDR2 from the germline V gene are MNHEY and SVGAGI. After removal of 0 bases from V and 4 bases from J, the junction contained 2 bases not matched to a gene. CDR3: CASSYSRGTYGYTF. The CDR3 DNA sequence: TGTGCCAGCAGTTACTCCAGGGGGACCTATGGCTACACCTTC.

The gene calls are TRBV5-1 and TRBJ2-4, with D possibly being TRBD2 (6 bases). V lost 3 bases to trimming and J lost 5 bases, with 15 bases between them. The CDR3 has 15 residues. The germline CDR1 and CDR2 sequences are SGHRS and YFSETQ. This CDR3 reads CASSSTRRGENIQYF. The DNA for the CDR3 is TGCGCCAGCAGCTCGACTAGAAGGGGCGAAAACATTCAGTACTTC.

V gene TRBV19 combines with J gene TRBJ1-1; no clear D. The CDR3 is 13 residues long. The V and J ends lost 5 bases and 4 bases respectively, with 11 bases between them. Germline CDR1 is LNHDA and CDR2 is SQIVND (reference sequence). As DNA, the CDR3 is TGTGCCAGTAGTCTAGGTAGTCGCACTGAAGCTTTCTTT. Its protein product is CASSLGSRTEAFF. The full variable domain, its missing parts supplied by reference TRBV19 and TRBJ1-1, is DGGITQSPKYLFRKEGQNVTLSCEQNLNHDAMYWYRQDPGQGLRLIYYSQIVNDFQKGDIAEGYSVSREKKESFPLTVTSAQKNPTAFYLCASSLGSRTEAFFGQGTRLTVV.

This clone was counted only a few times. The rearrangement links TRBV4-2 to TRBJ1-2; D is perhaps TRBD1 (5 bases). Trimming cost V 0 bases and J 0 bases, with 11 bases left between them. The CDR3 sequence is 16 residues long. Germline lookup yields CDR1 LGHNA and CDR2 YNFKEQ. The CDR3 coding sequence is TGTGCCAGCAGCCAAGATTTAGGGGTAGCTAACTATGGCTACACCTTC. Protein sequence: CASSQDLGVANYGYTF.

The chain recombines TRBV6-4 with TRBJ2-2; a possible D gene is TRBD2 (5 bases). Germline values: CDR1 MRHNA, CDR2 SNTAGT. The V gene lost 0 bases and the J gene lost 7 bases, with 6 bases spanning the gap. The CDR3 is 13 amino acids. The CDR3 region has the DNA TGTGCCAGCAGTGACTCCGGGAACGGGGAGCTGTTTTTT. Protein: CASSDSGNGELFF.

The rearrangement links TRBV30 to TRBJ2-7, with D perhaps TRBD1 (6 bases). Germline CDR1 GTSNPN, CDR2 SVGIG (reference sequence). The CDR3 is 13 residues long. The V end lost 2 bases, the J end lost 0 bases, and 8 bases lay between the germline ends. CDR3 sequence reads: CAWSKGGSYEQYF. The CDR3 coding sequence is TGTGCCTGGAGTAAAGGGGGCTCCTACGAGCAGTACTTC.

The chain joins TRBV5-1 to TRBJ2-7; 13 bases match TRBD2. The CDR3 spans 15 residues. Germline trimming cut 1 base from V and 7 bases from J; bases unmatched to any gene: 5. The germline gives CDR1 SGHRS, CDR2 YFSETQ. CDR3 sequence: CASSLLTSGRLEQYF. The CDR3 DNA reads as TGCGCCAGCAGCTTGCTGACTAGCGGGAGGCTAGAGCAGTACTTC.

CDR3 in amino acids: CASSLLIGDTNYGYTF. The CDR3 coding sequence is TGTGCCAGCAGTTTATTAATAGGGGATACTAACTATGGCTACACCTTC. The chain couples TRBV28 to TRBJ1-2; a possible D gene is TRBD1 (5 bases). Germline V gene sequence: CDR1 MDHEN, CDR2 SYDVKM. The CDR3 totals 16 residues. V was shortened by 1 base and J by 0 bases, with 12 bases between the two germline ends.

The chain has TRBV7-2 and TRBJ2-7, with 8 positions matching TRBD1. J gave up 4 bases and V 4 bases, and 9 bases lay outside the gene matches. This CDR3 has 15 amino acids. Germline CDR1 and CDR2: SGHTA and FQGNSA. The chain's CDR3 is CASSSWGQAYYEQYF. The CDR3 DNA reads as TGTGCCAGCAGCTCGTGGGGACAGGCCTATTACGAGCAGTACTTC.

The rearrangement joins TRBV14 to TRBJ2-4; 7 nucleotides line up with TRBD1. Looked up from germline, CDR1 is SGHDN and CDR2 is FVKESK. CDR3 length: 15 residues. Trimming at V came to 1 base and at J to 5 bases, leaving 5 bases not matched to a gene. This CDR3 reads CASSQVTGVENIQYF. The CDR3 DNA is TGTGCCAGCAGCCAAGTCACAGGGGTGGAAAACATTCAGTACTTC. The full variable domain, with the rest looked up from reference TRBV14 and TRBJ2-4, is EAGVTQFPSHSVIEKGQTVTLRCDPISGHDNLYWYRRVMGKEIKFLLHFVKESKQDESGMPNNRFLAERTGGTYSTLKVQPAELEDSGVYFCASSQVTGVENIQYFGAGTRLSVL.

The rearrangement links TRBV28 to TRBJ1-1; TRBD1 matches 8 bases. Trimming removed 2 bases from V and 8 bases from J; junction bases left unmatched: 10. Germline loops: CDR1 MDHEN, CDR2 SYDVKM. This CDR3 contains 15 residues. CDR3 coding DNA: TGTGCCAGCAGTTTAGTGGCAGGGGGCGATAGGGAAGCTTTCTTT. This codes for CASSLVAGGDREAFF.

V usage is TRBV5-3 and J usage is TRBJ2-5; tentatively, D is TRBD2 (5 bases). The better agreement between TRBJ2-7 and the DNA end casts doubt on the J call. TRBV5-3 qualifies as an ORF whose function is uncertain. The CDR3 is 14 amino acids. CDR3 in amino acids: CARSLDRDSYEQYF. The CDR3, as DNA: TGTGCCAGAAGCTTGGACCGGGACTCCTACGAGCAGTACTTC.